Shown below are 30 T cell receptor beta chains from a single sample sequenced in a study of regulatory T cells in long-lasting Graves disease. Indicated time point: newly diagnosed GD, antithyroid drugs for less than 3 months. The TCR library was prepared using RNA isolated from PBMCs. Both iRepertoire HTBI primers and Arm-PCR of CDR3 regions were used to build the TCR beta libraries. TCRdb passed the multiplex PCR reads through MiXCR, listing each CDR3 protein once. Counted here are roughly 530,000 distinct CDR3 sequences, about 16% occurring once; the ten biggest clones make up 20% to 25%. These data were likewise used in another study, on T cells in Graves' hyperthyroidism and ophthalmopathy.

Sequences were derived from peripheral blood mononuclear cells (PBMCs), sampled at new diagnosis, from a patient treated with antithyroid drugs. These receptors all come from a woman aged 35-60 years with Graves disease.

This clonotype occurred many times. The chain joins TRBV18 to TRBJ2-1; 9 bases fit TRBD1. This CDR3 spans 14 amino acids. J lost 8 bases, V lost 2 bases, and 4 bases had no gene match. The V gene's germline CDR1 is KGHSH and CDR2 LQKENI. The CDR3 here is CASSPGTGYDEQFF. The CDR3 coding sequence is TGTGCCAGCTCACCAGGGACAGGGTACGATGAGCAGTTCTTC.

This clonotype was seen at least ten times. The CDR3 DNA is TGTGCCAGCAGTTCCTCTCCGACAGGGGTTAGGTCCTACGAGCAGTACTTC. Protein: CASSSSPTGVRSYEQYF. This chain links TRBV12-3 or TRBV12-4 with TRBJ2-7, with TRBD1 matching 8 bases. There are 17 residues in the CDR3. J was trimmed by 1 base and V by 4 bases; bases with no gene match: 12.

This clonotype was seen ten or more times. The chain joins TRBV7-3 to TRBJ2-2; 11 bases line up with TRBD2. Germline-derived CDR1 and CDR2 are SGHTA and FQGTGA. V trimming: 4 bases; J trimming: 1 base; junction bases outside the gene matches: 5. CDR3 length equals 17 residues. Here the CDR3 DNA reads TGTGCCAGCAGCTCACTAGCGGGGGCCGTGAACACCGGGGAGCTGTTTTTT. It translates to CASSSLAGAVNTGELFF.

This clonotype was detected many times. J is TRBJ2-7 and V is TRBV11-2; D is uncertain. Looked up from germline, CDR1 is SGHAT and CDR2 is FQNNGV. The CDR3 contains 11 residues. Trimming took off 5 bases at V and 7 bases at J, with 9 bases between the two ends. The CDR3 DNA is TGTGCCAGCAGCGTGTGGCCGGAGCAGTACTTC. Residues: CASSVWPEQYF. Using reference TRBV11-2 and TRBJ2-7 for the parts outside the CDR3, the full variable domain is EAGVAQSPRYKIIEKRQSVAFWCNPISGHATLYWYQQILGQGPKLLIQFQNNGVVDDSQLPKDRFSAERLKGVDSTLKIQPAKLEDSAVYLCASSVWPEQYFGPGTRLTVT.

Concerning this clonotype: With only one base between it and a far larger clone, this is likely a read error. The V and J genes are TRBV27 and TRBJ2-7; 9 bases map to TRBD1. The CDR3 has 15 amino acids. Germline-derived CDR1 and CDR2 are MNHEY and SMNVEV (reference sequence). V was pared by 4 bases and J by 6 bases, with 10 bases of the junction left unmatched. CDR3 in amino acids: CASSSPGQGLGEQYF. The DNA for the CDR3 is TGTGCCAGCAGTTCCCCGGGACAGGGTTTAGGCGAGCAGTACTTC.

This chain connects TRBV12-3 or TRBV12-4 to TRBJ1-5; no reliable D call. The CDR3 runs to 14 residues. V was shortened by 5 bases and J by 3 bases, with 11 bases between the two germline ends. CDR3 nucleotides: TGTGCCAGCAGTAACGTAGTATCCAATCAGCCCCAGCATTTT. It yields the protein CASSNVVSNQPQHF.

V usage is TRBV12-5 and J usage is TRBJ1-6, with D hard to call. The germline V and J ends were trimmed by 6 bases and 0 bases, with 6 bases remaining between them. In germline, CDR1 is LGHNT, CDR2 FRNRAP. This CDR3 is built from 14 residues. The CDR3 is CASGSPSYNSPLHF. DNA of the CDR3: TGTGCTAGTGGCTCGCCCTCCTATAATTCACCCCTCCACTTT.

This clonotype was seen only a few times. J is TRBJ1-1 and V is TRBV20-1; the D gene is possibly TRBD1 (6 bases). The CDR3 is 15 amino acids. CDR1 and CDR2 (germline): DFQATT, SNEGSKA (reference sequence). V was clipped by 0 bases and J by 0 bases, with 11 bases between them. The CDR3, as DNA: TGCAGTGCTAGAGATCGGCAGGGGTTGAACACTGAAGCTTTCTTT. It translates to CSARDRQGLNTEAFF.

This clonotype was seen many times. V gene TRBV6-1 combines with J gene TRBJ2-1; 8 nucleotides line up with TRBD2. CDR3 length: 13 residues. The germline gives CDR1 MNHNS, CDR2 SASEGT. The V gene end was trimmed by 7 bases and the J gene end by 7 bases; junction bases not matched to a gene: 6. The CDR3 protein is CASNPRGGNEQFF. CDR3 DNA: TGTGCCAGCAATCCCCGGGGGGGGAATGAGCAGTTCTTC.

This clonotype appeared many times. The genes are TRBV2 and TRBJ1-2; D ambiguous. Germline V CDR1 and CDR2: SNHLY, FYNNEI. Deletions cut 2 bases from V and 0 bases from J, with 4 bases between. CDR3 length: 13 amino acids. The CDR3 loop reads CASSERANYGYTF. CDR3 coding DNA: TGTGCCAGCAGTGAAAGGGCTAACTATGGCTACACCTTC.

There are many counts of this clonotype. The chain is built from TRBV9 and TRBJ1-1, with a possible D match to TRBD1 (5 bases). Germline CDR1 SGDLS, CDR2 YYNGEE. V shed 0 bases and J shed 2 bases, with 11 bases lying between them. The CDR3 covers 15 residues. The CDR3 protein is CASSVDGALNTEAFF. The DNA of the CDR3 is TGTGCCAGCAGCGTAGATGGGGCCTTAAACACTGAAGCTTTCTTT.

At least ten counts were recorded for this clonotype. The V and J genes are TRBV5-1 and TRBJ2-4; the D gene is possibly TRBD2 (6 bases). The germline V gene has CDR1 SGHRS and CDR2 YFSETQ. The V end was cut by 0 bases, the J end by 5 bases, with 6 bases between. The CDR3 spans 13 residues. The CDR3 nucleotides are TGCGCCAGCAGCTTGGCGGGGGAAAACATTCAGTACTTC. Protein product: CASSLAGENIQYF. The complete variable domain, with remaining parts taken from reference TRBV5-1 and TRBJ2-4, reads KAGVTQTPRYLIKTRGQQVTLSCSPISGHRSVSWYQQTPGQGLQFLFEYFSETQRNKGNFPGRFSGRQFSNSRSEMNVSTLELGDSALYLCASSLAGENIQYFGAGTRLSVL.

This clonotype has just a few counts. V is TRBV6-2 or TRBV6-3 and J is TRBJ1-2; 7 bases agree with TRBD1. This CDR3 region has 17 residues. With V trimmed by 5 bases and J by 6 bases, 18 bases remained unmatched. CDR1 MNHEY and CDR2 SVGEGT come from the germline V gene. The CDR3 here is CASSEHHRGALRDGYTF. CDR3 nucleotide sequence: TGTGCCAGCAGTGAACACCACAGGGGCGCCCTGAGGGATGGCTACACCTTC.

This clonotype was detected ten times or more. The gene calls are TRBV18 and TRBJ2-5; D uncertain. The CDR3 length is 12 residues. The germline CDR1 and CDR2 sequences are KGHSH and LQKENI. Between the trimmed V and J ends, which lost 8 bases and 0 bases, there was a span of 7 bases. The CDR3 region is CASSLYQETQYF. CDR3 nucleotides: TGTGCCAGCAGCCTTTACCAAGAGACCCAGTACTTC.

This clonotype was recorded many times. The chain couples TRBV28 to TRBJ2-7, with 10 nucleotides matching TRBD1. V lost 5 bases to trimming and J lost 2 bases; unmatched junction nucleotides: 6. The V gene's germline CDR1 is MDHEN and CDR2 SYDVKM. CDR3 length: 15 amino acids. In nucleotides, the CDR3 is TGTGCCAGCAGTCCCTGGACAGGGGGAGCCTACGAGCAGTACTTC. Its protein product is CASSPWTGGAYEQYF.

This clonotype was seen ten or more times. The chain has TRBV18 and TRBJ1-5; tentative D call: TRBD1 (6 bases). Germline CDR1 reads KGHSH; CDR2 reads LQKENI. Trimming pared 8 bases from V and 1 base from J, leaving 12 bases between. This CDR3 region has 14 residues. The CDR3 coding sequence is TGTGCCAGCAGCCCCGGACAGAGCAATCAGCCCCAGCATTTT. This encodes CASSPGQSNQPQHF.

For this clonotype: The junction departs from germline at one end; a sequencing error may be responsible. The rearrangement links TRBV20-1 to TRBJ1-6; D is perhaps TRBD1 (5 bases). This CDR3 is built from 16 residues. The germline V gene encodes CDR1 DFQATT and CDR2 SNEGSKA (reference sequence). In nucleotides, the CDR3 is TGCAGTGCTCCCGAGGCAGGGATCCTTTATAATTCGCCCCTCCACTTT. Translation: CSAPEAGILYNSPLHF.

This clonotype was observed at least ten times. The chain combines TRBV5-1 with TRBJ1-1; 7 bases fit TRBD1. Trimming took 0 bases from V and 6 from J; bases not matched to a gene: 8. CDR3 length: 15 amino acids. Germline V gene data show CDR1 as SGHRS and CDR2 as YFSETQ. The CDR3 spells CASSLAQGGSAEAFF. Here the CDR3 DNA reads TGCGCCAGCAGCTTGGCTCAGGGGGGTAGTGCTGAAGCTTTCTTT.

This clonotype was counted at least ten times. V and J are TRBV7-3 and TRBJ2-4; TRBD1 is a possible D gene (6 bases). The CDR3 extends over 16 amino acids. Germline values: CDR1 SGHTA, CDR2 FQGTGA. The V end lost 5 bases, the J end lost 1 base, and 15 bases lay between the germline ends. The CDR3 coding sequence is TGTGCCAGCAGCCCCCCCGGGGACACGGCCAAAAACATTCAGTACTTC. Residues: CASSPPGDTAKNIQYF.

This chain joins TRBV27 and TRBJ1-2; no clear D gene. The CDR3 loop spans 16 amino acids. From germline, CDR1 is MNHEY and CDR2 SMNVEV (reference sequence). Trimming cost V 4 bases and J 6 bases, with 21 bases left between them. This CDR3 reads CASSSLYDAAGDGYTF. The CDR3 DNA follows: TGTGCCAGCAGTTCCCTATACGATGCGGCAGGCGATGGCTACACCTTC.

This clonotype has a count of ten or more. The chain employs TRBV11-2 and TRBJ2-2; D tentatively reads TRBD1 or TRBD2 (5 bases each). V lost 3 bases to trimming and J lost 7 bases, with 9 bases between them. Germline CDR1 is SGHAT and CDR2 is FQNNGV. The CDR3 is made up of 13 amino acids. CDR3 bases: TGTGCCAGCAGCTTTTCAGGGAGCGGGGAGCTGTTTTTT. As protein: CASSFSGSGELFF.

This clonotype has ten or more counts. This sequence joins TRBV6-1 and TRBJ2-7; 7 bases are a match to TRBD2. Germline V gene data show CDR1 as MNHNS and CDR2 as SASEGT. With V trimmed by 5 bases and J by 2 bases, 9 bases remained unmatched. The length of the CDR3 is 15 residues. This CDR3 reads CASSRQGGFPYEQYF. The CDR3 nucleotides are TGTGCCAGCAGTCGTCAGGGAGGGTTCCCCTACGAGCAGTACTTC.

The gene calls are TRBV20-1 and TRBJ2-3; D ambiguous. CDR3 length: 14 amino acids. Germline CDR1 DFQATT, CDR2 SNEGSKA (reference sequence). V dropped 7 bases and J dropped 4 bases, with 18 bases sitting between them. The CDR3 sequence is CSGTNPRKADTQYF. The DNA of the CDR3 is TGCAGTGGCACAAATCCCCGGAAGGCAGATACGCAGTATTTT.

This chain connects TRBV2 to TRBJ1-2, with D maybe TRBD1 (6 bases). Trimming left V 8 bases short and J 3 bases short, with 16 bases between. CDR3 length: 14 residues. Germline loops: CDR1 SNHLY, CDR2 FYNNEI. CDR3 region: CASEGGWVDYGYTF. For the CDR3, the DNA is TGTGCCAGCGAAGGGGGATGGGTAGACTATGGCTACACCTTC.

V usage is TRBV2 and J usage is TRBJ1-1, with 9 bases that match TRBD1. Losses at the gene ends were 1 base for V and 0 bases for J; bases not matched to a gene: 3. This CDR3 contains 16 residues. The germline V gene encodes CDR1 SNHLY and CDR2 FYNNEI. The chain's CDR3 is CASSEGGTGLNTEAFF. CDR3 in DNA: TGTGCCAGCAGTGAAGGGGGGACAGGGCTGAACACTGAAGCTTTCTTT.

This clonotype was seen a few times. This sequence joins TRBV30 and TRBJ2-7; unclear D gene. CDR3 length: 11 residues. The germline gives CDR1 GTSNPN, CDR2 SVGIG (reference sequence). Deletions cut 2 bases from V and 6 bases from J, with 8 bases between. The CDR3 sequence is CAWSRTVEQYF. In DNA form, the CDR3 reads TGTGCCTGGAGTAGAACAGTCGAGCAGTACTTC.

The CDR3 nucleotides read TGTGCCAGCAGTGAAGAGTCTTCGGGGGCCCTCCACTTT. The encoded protein is CASSEESSGALHF. The rearrangement joins TRBV2 to TRBJ1-6; tentative D call: TRBD1 (5 bases). CDR1 SNHLY and CDR2 FYNNEI come from the germline V gene. The CDR3 is 13 amino acids. The germline V and J ends were trimmed by 1 base and 14 bases, with 12 bases remaining between them.

This clonotype was counted at least ten times. The rearrangement joins TRBV2 to TRBJ2-7; a possible D gene is TRBD2 (6 bases). Per germline, CDR1 SNHLY and CDR2 FYNNEI. Trimming stripped 5 bases from V and 2 bases from J, with 19 bases between. The CDR3 has 16 amino acids. The CDR3: CASSPRSSGMTYEQYF. In DNA, the CDR3 is TGTGCCAGCAGTCCCCGTAGTAGCGGTATGACCTACGAGCAGTACTTC. Combining the CDR3 with reference TRBV2 and TRBJ2-7 gives the whole variable domain EPEVTQTPSHQVTQMGQEVILRCVPISNHLYFYWYRQILGQKVEFLVSFYNNEISEKSEIFDDQFSVERPDGSNFTLKIRSTKLEDSAMYFCASSPRSSGMTYEQYFGPGTRLTVT.

At least ten counts were recorded for this clonotype. The chain joins TRBV18 to TRBJ1-2; a weak D match, TRBD1 (5 bases). Trimming pared 2 bases from V and 5 bases from J, leaving 15 bases between. CDR3 length: 15 residues. The germline CDR1 and CDR2 sequences are KGHSH and LQKENI. The CDR3 protein is CASSPGQQGLYGYTF. The CDR3 DNA reads as TGTGCCAGCTCACCAGGGCAGCAGGGTCTTTATGGCTACACCTTC.

This rearrangement joins TRBV19 to TRBJ1-2; D uncertain. In germline, CDR1 is LNHDA, CDR2 SQIVND (reference sequence). This CDR3 is 13 amino acids long. Trimming shortened V by 7 bases and J by 6 bases, and 15 bases separated the two germline ends. In DNA, the CDR3 is TGTGCCAGTAAGGGCCTGGTTTGGGATGGCTACACCTTC. It translates to CASKGLVWDGYTF.